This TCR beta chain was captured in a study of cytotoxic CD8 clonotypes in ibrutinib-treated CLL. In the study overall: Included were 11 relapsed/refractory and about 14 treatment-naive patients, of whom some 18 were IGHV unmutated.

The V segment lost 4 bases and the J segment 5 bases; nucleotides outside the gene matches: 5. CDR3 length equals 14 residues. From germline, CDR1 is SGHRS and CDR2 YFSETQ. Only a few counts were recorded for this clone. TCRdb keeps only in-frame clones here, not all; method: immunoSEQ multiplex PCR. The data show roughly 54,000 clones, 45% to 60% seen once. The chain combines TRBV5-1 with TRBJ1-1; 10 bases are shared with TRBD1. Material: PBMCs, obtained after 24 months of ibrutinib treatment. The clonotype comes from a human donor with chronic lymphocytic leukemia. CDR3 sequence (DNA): TGCGCCAGCAGCCGGGACAGGGGAGGGACTGAAGCTTTCTTT. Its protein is CASSRDRGGTEAFF.